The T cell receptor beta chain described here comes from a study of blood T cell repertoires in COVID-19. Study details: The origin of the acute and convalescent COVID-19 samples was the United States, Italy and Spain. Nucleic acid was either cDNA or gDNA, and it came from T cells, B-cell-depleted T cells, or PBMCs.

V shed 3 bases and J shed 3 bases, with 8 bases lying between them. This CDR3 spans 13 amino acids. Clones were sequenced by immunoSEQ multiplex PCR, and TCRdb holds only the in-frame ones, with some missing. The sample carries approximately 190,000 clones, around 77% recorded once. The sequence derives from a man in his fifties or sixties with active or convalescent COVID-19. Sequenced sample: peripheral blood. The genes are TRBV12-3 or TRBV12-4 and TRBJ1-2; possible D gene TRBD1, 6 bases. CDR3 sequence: CASSLRTDYGYTF. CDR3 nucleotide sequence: TGTGCCAGCAGTTTGAGGACAGACTATGGCTACACCTTC.